These T cell receptor beta chains were read from a single sample in a study of cytomegalovirus exposure and HLA in healthy donors. Here immunoSEQ multiplex PCR was the method, and the copy in TCRdb shows in-frame clones only, minus some. Counted here are some 130,000 clones, approximately 80% occurring once; the ten biggest clones make up roughly 4.2%. Sequenced: PBMCs. These receptors all come from a male donor in good health and CMV-seropositive. Each CDR3 is given with its conserved first and last residue. Each record gives: V gene, J gene, clone size, D gene, CDR3 DNA, CDR3 protein. The D gene is left open where the match is weak. Some rows mark clone size as missing; the rest say once, few, many or name a class of expanded clone.

v_call: TRBV11-3
j_call: TRBJ2-7
clone_size: .
d_call: .
cdr3_nt: TGTGCCAGCAGCTTCTGGGACAAGAACGACGAGCAGTACTTC
cdr3_aa: CASSFWDKNDEQYF

v_call: TRBV7-8
j_call: TRBJ1-1
clone_size: .
d_call: TRBD1
cdr3_nt: TGTGCCAGCAGCTACCCGACAGGGGGGGTTGACACTGAAGCTTTCTTT
cdr3_aa: CASSYPTGGVDTEAFF

v_call: TRBV10-3
j_call: TRBJ1-1
clone_size: .
d_call: .
cdr3_nt: TGTGCCATCCGACGGGGAGACATGAACACTGAAGCTTTCTTT
cdr3_aa: CAIRRGDMNTEAFF

v_call: TRBV5-1
j_call: TRBJ2-5
clone_size: .
d_call: TRBD2
cdr3_nt: TGCGCCAGCAGCTTTGGACTAGTGGGGGAGACCCAGTACTTC
cdr3_aa: CASSFGLVGETQYF

v_call: TRBV7-6
j_call: TRBJ1-2
clone_size: .
d_call: .
cdr3_nt: TGTGCCAGCAGCTTAGTATCCAGATATAACTATGGCTACACCTTC
cdr3_aa: CASSLVSRYNYGYTF

v_call: TRBV19
j_call: TRBJ2-2
clone_size: .
d_call: .
cdr3_nt: TGTGCCAGTAGTACTCGGACAGCGAACACCGGGGAGCTGTTTTTT
cdr3_aa: CASSTRTANTGELFF

v_call: TRBV7-3
j_call: TRBJ2-1
clone_size: .
d_call: TRBD2
cdr3_nt: TGTGCCAGCAGCCTCCACGGGACTACTGACAATGAGCAGTTCTTC
cdr3_aa: CASSLHGTTDNEQFF

v_call: TRBV14
j_call: TRBJ1-6
clone_size: .
d_call: TRBD1
cdr3_nt: TGTGCCAGCAGCCTTGGCATCAGGGGGTTGAGTTCACCCCTCCACTTT
cdr3_aa: CASSLGIRGLSSPLHF

v_call: TRBV19
j_call: TRBJ1-1
clone_size: .
d_call: .
cdr3_nt: TGTGCCAGTAGTATTGTGGCCATCAACACTGAAGCTTTCTTT
cdr3_aa: CASSIVAINTEAFF

v_call: TRBV15
j_call: TRBJ2-7
clone_size: .
d_call: .
cdr3_nt: TGTGCCACCAGCAGAGATGTGTTAGCGGCGCCCGAGCAGTACTTC
cdr3_aa: CATSRDVLAAPEQYF

v_call: TRBV19
j_call: TRBJ1-3
clone_size: once
d_call: .
cdr3_nt: TGTGCCAGCCTACCCCTTGGCGGATTAATCTCTGGAAACACCATATATTTT
cdr3_aa: CASLPLGGLISGNTIYF

v_call: TRBV28
j_call: TRBJ2-6
clone_size: .
d_call: .
cdr3_nt: TGTGCCAGCAGACAGGGCTCTGGGGCCAACGTCCTGACTTTC
cdr3_aa: CASRQGSGANVLTF

v_call: TRBV9
j_call: TRBJ1-2
clone_size: .
d_call: .
cdr3_nt: TGTGCCAGCAGCCCTTTGCAGGGATTAGTAGGCTACACCTTC
cdr3_aa: CASSPLQGLVGYTF

v_call: TRBV5-6
j_call: TRBJ1-3
clone_size: .
d_call: .
cdr3_nt: TGTGCCAGCAGCTTTTCTCTGGGGCAGGGAAACACCATATATTTT
cdr3_aa: CASSFSLGQGNTIYF

v_call: TRBV29-1
j_call: TRBJ2-2
clone_size: .
d_call: .
cdr3_nt: TGCAGCGGACTCCACCCGGCCGGGGAGCTGTTTTTT
cdr3_aa: CSGLHPAGELFF

v_call: TRBV7-9
j_call: TRBJ1-2
clone_size: .
d_call: TRBD1
cdr3_nt: TGTTCCAGCGGAGGTACAGGGGCCTTCGGCTACACCTTC
cdr3_aa: CSSGGTGAFGYTF

v_call: TRBV11-2
j_call: TRBJ1-3
clone_size: .
d_call: TRBD1
cdr3_nt: TGTGCCAGCAGCTTAGGACAGGGAGCTGGAAACACCATATATTTT
cdr3_aa: CASSLGQGAGNTIYF

v_call: TRBV5-4
j_call: TRBJ2-3
clone_size: .
d_call: .
cdr3_nt: TGTGCCAGCAGCTTATCGACAGGCCCGTATGACACAGATACGCAGTATTTT
cdr3_aa: CASSLSTGPYDTDTQYF

v_call: TRBV7-6
j_call: TRBJ2-7
clone_size: .
d_call: .
cdr3_nt: TGTGCCAGCAGCTTCGCCGGGACCTACGAGCAGTACTTC
cdr3_aa: CASSFAGTYEQYF

v_call: TRBV6-4
j_call: TRBJ1-1
clone_size: .
d_call: .
cdr3_nt: TGTGACTTCCGGGGCACTGAAGCTTTCTTT
cdr3_aa: CDFRGTEAFF

v_call: TRBV27
j_call: TRBJ1-2
clone_size: .
d_call: TRBD1
cdr3_nt: TGTGCCAGCAGTTTTCCTCTGGGACAGGACCCTTGCGGCTACACCTTC
cdr3_aa: CASSFPLGQDPCGYTF

v_call: TRBV15
j_call: TRBJ1-1
clone_size: .
d_call: .
cdr3_nt: TGTGCCACCAGCAGAGATGTCGGGGGTGAAGCTTTCTTT
cdr3_aa: CATSRDVGGEAFF

v_call: TRBV21-1
j_call: TRBJ1-5
clone_size: .
d_call: .
cdr3_nt: TGTGCCAGCAGCCCTAATCAGCCCCAGCATTTT
cdr3_aa: CASSPNQPQHF

v_call: TRBV19
j_call: TRBJ1-5
clone_size: medium-sized
d_call: .
cdr3_nt: TGTGCCAGTAGCTTTAGTCACGTTAGCAATCAGCCCCAGCATTTT
cdr3_aa: CASSFSHVSNQPQHF

v_call: TRBV5-1
j_call: TRBJ1-1
clone_size: .
d_call: .
cdr3_nt: TGCGCCAGCAGCCCATCTCACGGCGGAAGATTTAACACTGAAGCTTTCTTT
cdr3_aa: CASSPSHGGRFNTEAFF

v_call: TRBV16
j_call: TRBJ1-5
clone_size: .
d_call: .
cdr3_nt: TGTGCCAGCAGCGGCCCAAGAACAGACGTGGACAGATGGTTTACGCCCCAGCATTTT
cdr3_aa: CASSGPRTDVDRWFTPQHF

v_call: TRBV7-9
j_call: TRBJ2-4
clone_size: few
d_call: TRBD2
cdr3_nt: TGTGCCAGCAGCTCACTAGCGGGAGCATTCAACATTCAGTACTTC
cdr3_aa: CASSSLAGAFNIQYF

v_call: TRBV27
j_call: TRBJ2-7
clone_size: .
d_call: .
cdr3_nt: TGTGCCAGCAGTTTATCGTCGGTTCTAGTCTACGAGCAGTACTTC
cdr3_aa: CASSLSSVLVYEQYF

v_call: TRBV6-1
j_call: TRBJ2-7
clone_size: .
d_call: .
cdr3_nt: TGTGCCAGCCTTCGGGGAATAGGTTTCTACGAGCAGTACTTC
cdr3_aa: CASLRGIGFYEQYF

v_call: TRBV18
j_call: TRBJ1-2
clone_size: .
d_call: TRBD1
cdr3_nt: TGTGCCAGCTCACCACAGGGGGCTTTAGGTGGCTACACCTTC
cdr3_aa: CASSPQGALGGYTF

v_call: TRBV2
j_call: TRBJ1-6
clone_size: .
d_call: .
cdr3_nt: TGTGCCAGCAGGTTGACAGGAACGAATAATTCACCCCTCCACTTT
cdr3_aa: CASRLTGTNNSPLHF

v_call: TRBV30
j_call: TRBJ2-7
clone_size: .
d_call: TRBD1
cdr3_nt: TGTGCCTGGAGTATCGGGACAGGTGGCGAGCAGTACTTC
cdr3_aa: CAWSIGTGGEQYF

v_call: TRBV2
j_call: TRBJ2-5
clone_size: .
d_call: .
cdr3_nt: TGTGCCAGCAGAACCGGTCTAATCGAAGAGACCCAGTACTTC
cdr3_aa: CASRTGLIEETQYF

v_call: TRBV5-1
j_call: TRBJ1-3
clone_size: once
d_call: TRBD1
cdr3_nt: TGCGCCAGCAGCTTGGGACAGGGGTCCTCTGGAAACACCATATATTTT
cdr3_aa: CASSLGQGSSGNTIYF

v_call: TRBV29-1
j_call: TRBJ2-7
clone_size: .
d_call: TRBD1
cdr3_nt: TGCAGCGTTGACACAGGGGGCGACGAGCAGTACTTC
cdr3_aa: CSVDTGGDEQYF

v_call: TRBV27
j_call: TRBJ2-1
clone_size: .
d_call: .
cdr3_nt: TGTGCCAGCAACCACCGCCCGGGGGACTACAATGAGCAGTTCTTC
cdr3_aa: CASNHRPGDYNEQFF

v_call: TRBV9
j_call: TRBJ2-7
clone_size: .
d_call: .
cdr3_nt: TGTGCCAGCAGCGTCGGGGGCGGGGGAGGATACGAGCAGTACTTC
cdr3_aa: CASSVGGGGGYEQYF

v_call: TRBV6-6
j_call: TRBJ2-7
clone_size: .
d_call: .
cdr3_nt: TGTGCCAGCAGTTACAGCCGAATGACCTACGAGCAGTACTTC
cdr3_aa: CASSYSRMTYEQYF

v_call: TRBV18
j_call: TRBJ1-4
clone_size: .
d_call: .
cdr3_nt: TGTGCCAGCTCACCACAGAGAGTAGATGAAAAACTGTTTTTT
cdr3_aa: CASSPQRVDEKLFF

v_call: TRBV2
j_call: TRBJ2-1
clone_size: once
d_call: .
cdr3_nt: TGTGCCTCAATATTCGACAGGTCTAACGAGCAGTTCTTC
cdr3_aa: CASIFDRSNEQFF

v_call: TRBV7-9
j_call: TRBJ2-5
clone_size: .
d_call: .
cdr3_nt: TGTGCCAGCAGCCCACCAGGGTGGACCCAAGAGACCCAGTACTTC
cdr3_aa: CASSPPGWTQETQYF

v_call: TRBV27
j_call: TRBJ2-7
clone_size: few
d_call: TRBD2
cdr3_nt: TGTGCCAGCACTAGAGGGTGGCCTAGCGGGGGATACGAGCAGTACTTC
cdr3_aa: CASTRGWPSGGYEQYF

v_call: TRBV5-1
j_call: TRBJ1-4
clone_size: .
d_call: .
cdr3_nt: TGCGCCAGCAGCTTGGGGGGGCCGACAGGCAGGATTGGTGAGACTAATGAAAAACTGTTTTTT
cdr3_aa: CASSLGGPTGRIGETNEKLFF

v_call: TRBV19
j_call: TRBJ1-1
clone_size: .
d_call: TRBD1
cdr3_nt: TGTGCCAGTGGAGACAGGGGGGACACTGAAGCTTTCTTT
cdr3_aa: CASGDRGDTEAFF

v_call: TRBV5-6
j_call: TRBJ1-1
clone_size: few
d_call: .
cdr3_nt: TGTGCCAGCAGCCGACCGGGGACTGAAGCTTTCTTT
cdr3_aa: CASSRPGTEAFF

v_call: TRBV29-1
j_call: TRBJ2-3
clone_size: once
d_call: TRBD1
cdr3_nt: TGCAGCGCGATCCGGGACAGGGGCACAGATACGCAGTATTTT
cdr3_aa: CSAIRDRGTDTQYF